This TCR beta chain was sequenced during a study of shared clonotypes between healthy human individuals. Across the whole study: Plates per donor: three CD4 naive, three CD4 memory, two CD8 naive, one CD8 memory.

The V gene lost 5 bases and the J gene lost 0 bases, with 12 bases spanning the gap. CDR3 length equals 15 residues. Germline CDR1 reads SGDLS; CDR2 reads YYNGEE. Note on this clone: Its specificity is not known.

The table came from immunoSEQ multiplex PCR; TCRdb's copy has only in-frame clones and leaves some out. This table has under 1,900,000 clones, 98% to 99% appearing once. Broader study findings: Several donors shared approximately 5% of their naive CD4 clonotypes.

Source material: naive CD4+ T cells sorted from blood. Indicated subset: CD45RA+ positively selected. The chain combines TRBV9 with TRBJ2-1; D remains ambiguous. The sequence was obtained from a man aged 30 to 45 in good health. The CDR3 bases are TGTGCCAGCAGTCCAAATCCGAGCTCCTACAATGAGCAGTTCTTC. Encoded protein: CASSPNPSSYNEQFF. Supplemented by reference TRBV9 and TRBJ2-1, the full variable domain reads DSGVTQTPKHLITATGQRVTLRCSPRSGDLSVYWYQQSLDQGLQFLIQYYNGEERAKGNILERFSAQQFPDLHSELNLSSLELGDSALYFCASSPNPSSYNEQFFGPGTRLTVL.